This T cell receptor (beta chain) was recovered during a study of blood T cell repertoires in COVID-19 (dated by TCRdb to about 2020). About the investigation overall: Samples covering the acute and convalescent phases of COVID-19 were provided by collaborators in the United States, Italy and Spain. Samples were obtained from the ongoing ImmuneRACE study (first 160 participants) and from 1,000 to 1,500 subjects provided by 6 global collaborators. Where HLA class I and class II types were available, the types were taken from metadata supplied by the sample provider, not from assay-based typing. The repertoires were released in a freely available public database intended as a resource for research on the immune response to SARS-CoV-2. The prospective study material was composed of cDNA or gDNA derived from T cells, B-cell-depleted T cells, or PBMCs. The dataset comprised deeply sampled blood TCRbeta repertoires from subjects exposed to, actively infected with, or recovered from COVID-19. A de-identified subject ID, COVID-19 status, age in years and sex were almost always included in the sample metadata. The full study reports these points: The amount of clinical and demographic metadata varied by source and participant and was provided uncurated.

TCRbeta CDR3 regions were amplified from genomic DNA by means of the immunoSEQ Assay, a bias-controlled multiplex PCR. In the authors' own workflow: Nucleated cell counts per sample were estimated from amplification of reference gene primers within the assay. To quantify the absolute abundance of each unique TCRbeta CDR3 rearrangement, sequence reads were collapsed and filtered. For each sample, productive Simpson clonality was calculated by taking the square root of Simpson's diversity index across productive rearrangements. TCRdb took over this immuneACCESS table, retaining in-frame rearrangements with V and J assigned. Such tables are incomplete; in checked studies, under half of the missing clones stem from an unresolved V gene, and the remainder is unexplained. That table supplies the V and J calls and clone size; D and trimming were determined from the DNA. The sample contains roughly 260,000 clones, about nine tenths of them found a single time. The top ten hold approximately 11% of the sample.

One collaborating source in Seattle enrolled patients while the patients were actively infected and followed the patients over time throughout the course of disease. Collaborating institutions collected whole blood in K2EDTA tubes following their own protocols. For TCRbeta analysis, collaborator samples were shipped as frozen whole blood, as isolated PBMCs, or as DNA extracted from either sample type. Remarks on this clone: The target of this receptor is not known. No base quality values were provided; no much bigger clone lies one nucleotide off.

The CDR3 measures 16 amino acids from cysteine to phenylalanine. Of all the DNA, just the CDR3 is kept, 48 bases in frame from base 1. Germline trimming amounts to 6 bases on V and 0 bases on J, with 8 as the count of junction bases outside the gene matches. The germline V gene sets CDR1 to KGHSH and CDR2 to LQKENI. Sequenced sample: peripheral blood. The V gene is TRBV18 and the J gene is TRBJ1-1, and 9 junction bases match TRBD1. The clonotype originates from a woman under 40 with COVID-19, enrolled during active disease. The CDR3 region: CASSQDRTGVNTEAFF. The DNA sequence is TGTGCCAGCTCCCAAGATAGGACAGGGGTGAACACTGAAGCTTTCTTT.